The entry below describes one T cell receptor (beta chain). The antigen is not known. The entry originates in a study of T-cell memory formation after mild COVID-19. Study-level results: Contracting CD4+ clones sat mainly in CM and EM; CD8+ in EMRA. Clones contracting day 15 to 85 were balanced CD4/CD8; later expanders leaned CD4+.

Constant-segment primers served in 5'RACE that generated TCR alpha and TCR beta cDNA libraries bearing sample barcodes and UMIs. TCRdb itself ran the 5' RACE reads through MiXCR, one entry per CDR3 protein. The sample contains around 140,000 distinct CDR3 sequences, approximately 21% of which appear only once. The germline gives CDR1 GTSNPN, CDR2 SVGIG (reference sequence). The CDR3 runs to 14 residues. V was cut by 5 bases and J by 0 bases, with 10 bases left in between. The sample consisted of PBMCs or a T cell subset sorted from them (not recorded which). This TCR came from an adult woman who had mild COVID-19 (a few samples of this study predate the infection). Cell type and time point are not known. This chain uses TRBV30 with TRBJ2-2; unclear D gene. The CDR3 spells CAWGEFANTGELFF. CDR3 DNA sequence: TGTGCCTGGGGAGAGTTCGCGAACACCGGGGAGCTGTTTTTT.